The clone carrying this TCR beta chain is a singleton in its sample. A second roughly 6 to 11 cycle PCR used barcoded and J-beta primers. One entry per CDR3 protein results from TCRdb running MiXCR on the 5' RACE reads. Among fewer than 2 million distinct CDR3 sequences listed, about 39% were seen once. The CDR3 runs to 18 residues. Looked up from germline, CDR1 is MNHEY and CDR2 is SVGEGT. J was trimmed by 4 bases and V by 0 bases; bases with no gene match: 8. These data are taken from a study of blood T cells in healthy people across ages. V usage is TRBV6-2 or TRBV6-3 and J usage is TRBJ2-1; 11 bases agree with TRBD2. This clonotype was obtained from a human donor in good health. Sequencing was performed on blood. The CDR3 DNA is TGTGCCAGCAGTTACTCGACTAGCGGGGTAATAAAGTACAATGAGCAGTTCTTC. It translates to CASSYSTSGVIKYNEQFF.